This T cell receptor (beta chain) originates from a study of cytomegalovirus exposure and HLA in healthy donors. Study-wide results and caveats: TCR beta V- and J-gene trimming, according to a later analysis, was linked to a missense DCLRE1C variant.

V dropped 5 bases and J dropped 7; count of bases not matched to a gene: 13. Germline lookup yields CDR1 SEHNR and CDR2 FQNEAQ (reference sequence). The CDR3 runs to 16 residues. Both 60 Vbeta primers and 13 Jbeta primers went into the PCR. In the study's own analysis: An analysis performed later counted 60 million to 90 million unique TCR beta chains (approximately 12 million of them shared). Here immunoSEQ multiplex PCR was the method, and the copy in TCRdb shows in-frame clones only, minus some. V and J calls and clone size are copied from that table; D and trimming were computed from the DNA. Of fewer than 200,000 clones listed, over 60% are singletons. This clone was found once. Its antigen is currently unknown.

This sequence originates from a woman aged 25 to 39 in good health and CMV-seronegative. The chain combines TRBV7-9 with TRBJ2-7; TRBD2 matches 11 bases. The sequencing input was PBMCs. CDR3 in amino acids: CASSLPLAGGGGEQYF. DNA for the CDR3: TGTGCCAGCAGCCTCCCCCTAGCGGGGGGTGGAGGAGAGCAGTACTTC.